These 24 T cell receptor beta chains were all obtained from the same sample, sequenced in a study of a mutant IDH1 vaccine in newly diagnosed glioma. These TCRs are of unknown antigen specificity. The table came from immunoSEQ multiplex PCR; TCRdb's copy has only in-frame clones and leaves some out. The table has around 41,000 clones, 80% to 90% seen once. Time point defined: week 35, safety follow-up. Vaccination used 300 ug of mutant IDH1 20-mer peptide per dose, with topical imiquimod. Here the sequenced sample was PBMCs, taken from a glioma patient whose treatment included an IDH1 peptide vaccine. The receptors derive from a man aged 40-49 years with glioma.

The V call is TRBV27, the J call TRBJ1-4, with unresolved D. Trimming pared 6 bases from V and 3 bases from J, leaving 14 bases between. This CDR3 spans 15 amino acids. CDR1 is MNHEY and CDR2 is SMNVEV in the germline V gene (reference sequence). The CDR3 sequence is CASSLNRRPNEKLFF. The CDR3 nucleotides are TGTGCCAGCAGCCTTAATAGGAGACCTAATGAAAAACTGTTTTTT.

CDR3 DNA sequence: TGTGCCAGCAACTTCTTCGGGGGCGCGAGCACTGAAGCTTTCTTT. As protein: CASNFFGGASTEAFF. The chain joins TRBV7-9 to TRBJ1-1; maybe TRBD1 (6 bases). V was trimmed by 7 bases and J by 4 bases, leaving 19 bases between them. The CDR3 runs 15 residues. CDR1 is SEHNR, CDR2 FQNEAQ, per germline (reference sequence).

CDR3 DNA sequence: TGTGCCAGCAGTTCCCCGAGAGGGACCTACGAGCAGTACGTC. This gives the protein CASSSPRGTYEQYV. The chain is built from TRBV6-6 and TRBJ2-7; a weak D match, TRBD2 (5 bases). V lost 4 bases, J lost 2 bases, and 12 bases lay in between. CDR3 length: 14 amino acids. Looked up from germline, CDR1 is MNHNY and CDR2 is SVGAGI (reference sequence).

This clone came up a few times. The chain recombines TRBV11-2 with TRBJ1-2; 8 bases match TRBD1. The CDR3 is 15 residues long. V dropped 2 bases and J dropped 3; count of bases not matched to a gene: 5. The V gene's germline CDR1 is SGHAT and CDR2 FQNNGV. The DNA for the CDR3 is TGTGCCAGCAGCTTACGGACAGGGATAGACTATGGCTACACCTTC. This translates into CASSLRTGIDYGYTF.

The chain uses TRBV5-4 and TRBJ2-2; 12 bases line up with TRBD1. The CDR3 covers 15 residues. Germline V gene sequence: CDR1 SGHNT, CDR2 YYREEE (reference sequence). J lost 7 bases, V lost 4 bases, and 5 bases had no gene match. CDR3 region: CASSGDRGRVGELFF. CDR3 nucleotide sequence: TGTGCCAGCAGCGGGGACAGGGGGCGGGTCGGGGAGCTGTTTTTT.

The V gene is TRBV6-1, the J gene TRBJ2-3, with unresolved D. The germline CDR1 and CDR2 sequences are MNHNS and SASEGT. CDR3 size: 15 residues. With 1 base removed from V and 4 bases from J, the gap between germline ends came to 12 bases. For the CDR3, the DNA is TGTGCCAGCAGTGAAGGCACAACTTGGTCAGATACGCAGTATTTT. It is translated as CASSEGTTWSDTQYF.

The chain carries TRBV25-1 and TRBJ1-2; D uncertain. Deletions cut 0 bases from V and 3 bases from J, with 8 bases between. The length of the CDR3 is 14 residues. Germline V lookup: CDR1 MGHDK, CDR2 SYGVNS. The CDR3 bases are TGTGCCAGCAGTGAATACGGCACCCACTATGGCTACACCTTC. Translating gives CASSEYGTHYGYTF.

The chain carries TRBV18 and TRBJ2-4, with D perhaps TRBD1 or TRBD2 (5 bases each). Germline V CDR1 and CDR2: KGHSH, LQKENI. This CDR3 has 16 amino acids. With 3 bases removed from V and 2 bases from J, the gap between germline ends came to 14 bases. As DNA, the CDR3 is TGTGCCAGCTCACCGGGGGACCTGGGATCCAAAAACATTCAGTACTTC. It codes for CASSPGDLGSKNIQYF.

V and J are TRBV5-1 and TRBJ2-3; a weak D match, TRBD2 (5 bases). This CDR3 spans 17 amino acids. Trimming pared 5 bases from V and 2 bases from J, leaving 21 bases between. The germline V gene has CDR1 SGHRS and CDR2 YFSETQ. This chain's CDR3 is CASSSSLSGWSTDTQYF. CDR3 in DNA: TGCGCCAGCAGTAGCTCACTCTCGGGGTGGTCCACAGATACGCAGTATTTT.

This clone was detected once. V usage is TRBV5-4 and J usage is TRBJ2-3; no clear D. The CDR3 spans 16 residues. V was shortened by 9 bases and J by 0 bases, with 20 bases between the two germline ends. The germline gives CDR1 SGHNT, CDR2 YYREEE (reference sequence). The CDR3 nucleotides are TGTGCCACCAAAACCGACGGACCATTTAGCACAGATACGCAGTATTTT. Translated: CATKTDGPFSTDTQYF.

CDR3 sequence (DNA): TGTGCCTGGAGTCTTCGAAATAGCAATCAGCCCCAGCATTTT. Protein: CAWSLRNSNQPQHF. The chain is built from TRBV30 and TRBJ1-5; D is undetermined. The CDR3 covers 14 residues. V was pared by 2 bases and J by 0 bases, with 8 bases between. Germline loops: CDR1 GTSNPN, CDR2 SVGIG (reference sequence).

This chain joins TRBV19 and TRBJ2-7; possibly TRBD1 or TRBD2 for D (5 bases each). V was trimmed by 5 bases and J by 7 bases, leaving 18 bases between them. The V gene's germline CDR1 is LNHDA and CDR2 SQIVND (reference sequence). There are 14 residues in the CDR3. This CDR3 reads CASSPHGTLREQYF. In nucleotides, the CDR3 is TGTGCCAGTAGTCCACATGGGACCCTCCGGGAGCAGTACTTC.

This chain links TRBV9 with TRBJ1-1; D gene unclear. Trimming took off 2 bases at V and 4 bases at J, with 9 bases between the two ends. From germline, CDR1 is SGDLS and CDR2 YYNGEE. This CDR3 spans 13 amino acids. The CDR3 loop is CASSVSEFTEAFF. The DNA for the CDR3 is TGTGCCAGCAGCGTCTCCGAATTCACTGAAGCTTTCTTT.

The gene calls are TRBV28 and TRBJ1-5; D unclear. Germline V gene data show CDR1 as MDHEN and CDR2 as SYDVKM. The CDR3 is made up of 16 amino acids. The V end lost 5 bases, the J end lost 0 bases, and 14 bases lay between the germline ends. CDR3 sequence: CASSPPFGSSNQPQHF. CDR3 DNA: TGTGCCAGCAGTCCTCCTTTTGGGAGTAGCAATCAGCCCCAGCATTTT.

CDR3: CASSPVGGLDTDTQYF. The CDR3 coding sequence is TGCGCCAGCAGCCCAGTCGGGGGGCTAGACACAGATACGCAGTATTTT. This rearrangement joins TRBV5-1 to TRBJ2-3, with a tentative D call TRBD2 (7 bases). With 4 bases removed from V and 2 bases from J, the gap between germline ends came to 17 bases. Germline CDR1 reads SGHRS; CDR2 reads YFSETQ. The CDR3 spans 16 residues.

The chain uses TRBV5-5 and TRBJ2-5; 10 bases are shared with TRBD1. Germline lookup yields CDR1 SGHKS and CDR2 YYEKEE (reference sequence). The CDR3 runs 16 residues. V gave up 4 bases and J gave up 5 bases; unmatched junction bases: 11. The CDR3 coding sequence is TGTGCCAGCAGCAAGGGCACGGGACAGGGGCTGGAGACCCAGTACTTC. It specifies CASSKGTGQGLETQYF.

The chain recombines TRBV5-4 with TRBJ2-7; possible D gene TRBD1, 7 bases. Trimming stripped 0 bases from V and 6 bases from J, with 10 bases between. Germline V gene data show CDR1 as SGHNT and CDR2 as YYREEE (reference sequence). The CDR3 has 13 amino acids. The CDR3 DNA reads TGTGCCAGCAGCTTGGGCGGGACAGTCGAGCAGTACTTC. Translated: CASSLGGTVEQYF.

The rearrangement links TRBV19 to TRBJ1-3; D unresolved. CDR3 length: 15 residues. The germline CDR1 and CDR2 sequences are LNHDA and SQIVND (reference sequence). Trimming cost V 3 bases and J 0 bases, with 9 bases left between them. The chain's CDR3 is CASSIWDSSGNTIYF. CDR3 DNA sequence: TGTGCCAGTAGTATTTGGGATAGCTCTGGAAACACCATATATTTT.

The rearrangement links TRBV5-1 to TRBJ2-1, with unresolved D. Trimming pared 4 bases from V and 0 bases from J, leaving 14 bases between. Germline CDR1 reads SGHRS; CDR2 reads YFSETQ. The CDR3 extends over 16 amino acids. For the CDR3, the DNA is TGCGCCAGCAGCGTTGAGTCCCTCCGCTCCTACAATGAGCAGTTCTTC. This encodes CASSVESLRSYNEQFF.

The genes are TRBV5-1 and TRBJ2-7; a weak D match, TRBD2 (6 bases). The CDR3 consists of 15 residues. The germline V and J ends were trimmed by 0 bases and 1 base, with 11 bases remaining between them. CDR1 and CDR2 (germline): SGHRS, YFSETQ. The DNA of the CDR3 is TGCGCCAGCAGCTTGGGCGGGACGGTTTCCTACGAGCAGTACTTC. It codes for CASSLGGTVSYEQYF.

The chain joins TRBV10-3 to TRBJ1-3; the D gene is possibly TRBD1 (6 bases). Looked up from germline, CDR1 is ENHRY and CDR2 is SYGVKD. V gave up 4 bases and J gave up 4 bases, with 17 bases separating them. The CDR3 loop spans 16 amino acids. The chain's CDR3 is CAISVGNRAAGNTIYF. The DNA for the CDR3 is TGTGCCATCAGTGTGGGAAACAGGGCTGCCGGAAACACCATATATTTT.

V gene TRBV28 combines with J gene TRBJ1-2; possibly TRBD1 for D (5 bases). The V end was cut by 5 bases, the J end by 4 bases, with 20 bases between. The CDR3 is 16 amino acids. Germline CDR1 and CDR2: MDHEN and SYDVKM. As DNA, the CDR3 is TGTGCCAGCAGTACTACGACAGCAAGATCCTCCTATGGCTACACCTTC. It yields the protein CASSTTTARSSYGYTF.

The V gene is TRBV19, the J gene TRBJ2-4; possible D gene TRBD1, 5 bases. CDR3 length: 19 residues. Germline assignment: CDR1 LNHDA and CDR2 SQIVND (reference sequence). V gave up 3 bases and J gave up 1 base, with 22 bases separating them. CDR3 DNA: TGTGCCAGTAGTATTGGCAGGGTGAGGTCCCCGTCCGCCAAAAACATTCAGTACTTC. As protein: CASSIGRVRSPSAKNIQYF. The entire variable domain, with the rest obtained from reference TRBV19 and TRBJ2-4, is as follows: DGGITQSPKYLFRKEGQNVTLSCEQNLNHDAMYWYRQDPGQGLRLIYYSQIVNDFQKGDIAEGYSVSREKKESFPLTVTSAQKNPTAFYLCASSIGRVRSPSAKNIQYFGAGTRLSVL.

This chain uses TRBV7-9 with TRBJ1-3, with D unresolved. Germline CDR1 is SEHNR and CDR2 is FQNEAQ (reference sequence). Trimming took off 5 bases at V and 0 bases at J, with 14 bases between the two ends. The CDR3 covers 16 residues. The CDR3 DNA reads TGTGCCAGCAGCCTCATAGCCCGAATCTCTGGAAACACCATATATTTT. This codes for CASSLIARISGNTIYF.